These 27 T cell receptor beta chains originate from one sample sequenced in a study of T cell repertoires in cytomegalovirus infection. TCRdb recomputed calls from the reads with MiXCR, one row per CDR3 protein. The sample carries about 450,000 distinct CDR3 sequences, approximately 32% recorded once. The sample taken for sequencing was PBMCs. The receptors were sampled from a human donor in good health (CMV status not recorded). Some clones in this sample may be carry-over from other donors' samples.

This clonotype occurred many times. This chain joins TRBV6-5 and TRBJ2-3, with TRBD1 matching over 7 bases. V gave up 6 bases and J gave up 5 bases; unmatched junction bases: 5. CDR3 length: 13 residues. Looked up from germline, CDR1 is MNHEY and CDR2 is SVGAGI. CDR3 nucleotide sequence: TGTGCCAGCAGCCAGACAGGGCTAGATACGCAGTATTTT. Translated: CASSQTGLDTQYF.

There are a few counts of this clonotype. The chain has TRBV15 and TRBJ2-1; TRBD2 agrees at 11 bases. Looked up from germline, CDR1 is LNHNV and CDR2 is YYDKDF (reference sequence). CDR3 length: 17 amino acids. The V gene end was trimmed by 3 bases and the J gene end by 5 bases; junction bases not matched to a gene: 9. CDR3 nucleotide sequence: TGTGCCACCAGCAGGGACTCCGGACTAGCGGGCAACAATGAGCAGTTCTTC. This sequence encodes CATSRDSGLAGNNEQFF.

This clonotype was recorded only once. V gene TRBV3-1 combines with J gene TRBJ2-1; D gene unclear. CDR1 LGHDT and CDR2 YNNKEL come from the germline V gene (reference sequence). The CDR3 length is 13 residues. V lost 2 bases and J lost 10, with 12 bases in between. CDR3 protein: CASSQNYLREQFF. The CDR3 coding sequence is TGTGCCAGCAGCCAAAATTACCTCCGCGAGCAGTTCTTC.

This clonotype was seen at least ten times. The chain couples TRBV7-3 to TRBJ2-1, with D maybe TRBD2 (6 bases). The germline V gene has CDR1 SGHTA and CDR2 FQGTGA. Trimming removed 2 bases from V and 6 bases from J, with 11 bases in between. The CDR3 has 14 residues. The CDR3 protein is CASSLEGGSNEQFF. Here the CDR3 DNA reads TGTGCCAGCAGCTTAGAAGGAGGGAGCAATGAGCAGTTCTTC.

With respect to this clonotype: Being one base from a much bigger clone, this may be a read error. The chain joins TRBV7-1 to TRBJ2-1; D gene ambiguous. TRBV7-1 is an open reading frame whose function is uncertain. The V and J ends lost 3 bases and 1 base respectively, with 13 bases between them. The CDR3 length is 16 residues. The CDR3 DNA sequence: TGTGCCAGCAGCTCTATTACTAATGGATCCTACAATGAGCAGTTCTTC. Residues: CASSSITNGSYNEQFF.

V gene TRBV4-1 combines with J gene TRBJ1-1; TRBD1 is a possible D gene (6 bases). Looked up from germline, CDR1 is MGHRA and CDR2 is YSYEKL. The ends were cut back, 1 base at V and 1 base at J, with 10 bases in the middle. The CDR3 has 15 residues. The CDR3 bases are TGCGCCAGCAGCCAAGCGCAGGGGTCGAACACTGAAGCTTTCTTT. Protein sequence: CASSQAQGSNTEAFF.

This clonotype showed up many times. The chain joins TRBV6-6 to TRBJ1-2, with 10 bases aligning to TRBD1. Germline-derived CDR1 and CDR2 are MNHNY and SVGAGI (reference sequence). The CDR3 sequence is 14 residues long. Trimming removed 2 bases from V and 5 bases from J; junction bases left unmatched: 2. As DNA, the CDR3 is TGTGCCAGCAGTTACCCGGGACAGGGGTATGGCTACACCTTC. Its translation is CASSYPGQGYGYTF.

The sample holds many counts of this clonotype. The rearrangement uses TRBV7-2 and TRBJ2-2, with unresolved D. This CDR3 has 14 amino acids. V lost 2 bases and J lost 6, with 10 bases in between. Germline loops: CDR1 SGHTA, CDR2 FQGNSA. CDR3 bases: TGTGCCAGCAGCTTACCGGTCGGCGCCGGGGAGCTGTTTTTT. The encoded protein is CASSLPVGAGELFF. The entire variable domain, with the rest obtained from reference TRBV7-2 and TRBJ2-2, is as follows: GAGVSQSPSNKVTEKGKDVELRCDPISGHTALYWYRQSLGQGLEFLIYFQGNSAPDKSGLPSDRFSAERTGGSVSTLTIQRTQQEDSAVYLCASSLPVGAGELFFGEGSRLTVL.

The chain has TRBV20-1 and TRBJ1-5; TRBD1 might be the D (6 bases). The length of the CDR3 is 14 residues. The V end lost 2 bases, the J end lost 5 bases, and 13 bases lay between the germline ends. Germline loops: CDR1 DFQATT, CDR2 SNEGSKA (reference sequence). Here the CDR3 reads CSARRGGPDQPQHF. The CDR3 coding sequence is TGCAGTGCTAGACGAGGGGGACCGGATCAGCCCCAGCATTTT.

The sample holds a few counts of this clonotype. The V and J genes are TRBV2 and TRBJ2-2; D unresolved. V shed 5 bases and J shed 6 bases, with 10 bases lying between them. Germline CDR1 is SNHLY and CDR2 is FYNNEI. The CDR3 runs to 13 residues. CDR3 sequence reads: CASSSALAGELFF. DNA of the CDR3: TGTGCCAGCAGTTCTGCCCTGGCCGGGGAGCTGTTTTTT.

The gene calls are TRBV6-8 and TRBJ1-5; the D gene is possibly TRBD1 (6 bases). Germline V gene sequence: CDR1 MNHGY, CDR2 SAAAGT. Trimming removed 6 bases at V and 0 bases at J, with 15 bases between. This CDR3 region has 16 residues. The DNA for the CDR3 is TGTGCCAGCAGCGAGAGTCGGACAGCTAGCAATCAGCCCCAGCATTTT. It encodes CASSESRTASNQPQHF.

Worth noting for this clonotype: One end of the junction does not line up with germline, which may come from a read error. This chain connects TRBV7-3 to TRBJ2-6, with D possibly matching TRBD1 (5 bases). CDR1 is SGHTA and CDR2 is FQGTGA in the germline V gene. The CDR3 consists of 16 residues. In DNA, the CDR3 is TGTGCCAGCAGCCTCGGACCGCACGCTGGGGCCAACGTCATGACTTTC. Protein sequence: CASSLGPHAGANVMTF.

This clonotype was seen at least ten times. V gene TRBV7-6 combines with J gene TRBJ2-1; 11 positions agree with TRBD1. J gave up 7 bases and V 1 base, and 6 bases lay outside the gene matches. Germline V lookup: CDR1 SGHVS, CDR2 FNYEAQ. This CDR3 is 16 amino acids long. CDR3 in DNA: TGTGCCAGCAGCTTAGGATCCGGGACAGGGGGGAATGAGCAGTTCTTC. Translated: CASSLGSGTGGNEQFF.

At least ten counts were recorded for this clonotype. This rearrangement joins TRBV7-2 to TRBJ1-6; D gene uncertain. The V gene lost 1 base and the J gene lost 2 bases, with 12 bases spanning the gap. The CDR3 length is 17 residues. Per the germline V gene, CDR1 is SGHTA and CDR2 is FQGNSA. In DNA, the CDR3 is TGTGCCAGCAGCTTAGGGCTCCCGAGCACCTATAATTCACCCCTCCACTTT. Amino acid sequence: CASSLGLPSTYNSPLHF. The whole variable domain, filled in from reference TRBV7-2 and TRBJ1-6, reads GAGVSQSPSNKVTEKGKDVELRCDPISGHTALYWYRQSLGQGLEFLIYFQGNSAPDKSGLPSDRFSAERTGGSVSTLTIQRTQQEDSAVYLCASSLGLPSTYNSPLHFGNGTRLTVT.

This clonotype appeared many times. The chain couples TRBV7-8 to TRBJ2-3; 7 nucleotides line up with TRBD2. Trimming cost V 2 bases and J 14 bases; bases outside gene matches: 13. CDR1 is SGHVS, CDR2 FQNEAQ, per germline. This CDR3 has 14 residues. The CDR3 region is CASSLWRPSGVSYF. CDR3 nucleotide sequence: TGTGCCAGCAGCTTATGGAGGCCCAGCGGGGTCTCGTATTTT.

The chain couples TRBV6-5 to TRBJ1-1; maybe TRBD1 (6 bases). V was trimmed by 6 bases and J by 4 bases, leaving 12 bases between them. The CDR3 loop spans 13 amino acids. CDR1 MNHEY and CDR2 SVGAGI come from the germline V gene. The CDR3 protein is CASSPGTSTEAFF. CDR3 DNA sequence: TGTGCCAGCAGCCCCGGGACAAGCACTGAAGCTTTCTTT.

As regards this clonotype: A read error is possible here, since a much larger clone lies one base away. The CDR3 does not end in the conserved phenylalanine or tryptophan, so this is likely a read error. The rearrangement joins TRBV7-6 to TRBJ2-7; D is unresolved. The V end was cut by 0 bases, the J end by 3 bases, with 9 bases between. This CDR3 has 14 residues. Germline CDR1 and CDR2: SGHVS and FNYEAQ. The CDR3 DNA reads TGTGCCAGCAGCTTAGCGGACGTAAACTACGAGCAGTACTTA. As protein: CASSLADVNYEQYL.

The V gene is TRBV14, the J gene TRBJ2-2, with D perhaps TRBD1 or TRBD2 (5 bases each). Between the trimmed V and J ends, which lost 4 bases and 7 bases, there was a span of 16 bases. Germline values: CDR1 SGHDN, CDR2 FVKESK. This CDR3 contains 15 residues. Here the CDR3 reads CASSPGTLSGGELFF. The CDR3 coding sequence is TGTGCCAGCAGCCCCGGGACGCTAAGTGGCGGGGAGCTGTTTTTT.

This clonotype has ten or more counts. This rearrangement joins TRBV6-1 to TRBJ1-2; D is perhaps TRBD1 (5 bases). CDR1 and CDR2 from the germline V gene are MNHNS and SASEGT. The germline V and J ends were trimmed by 10 bases and 5 bases, with 14 bases remaining between them. CDR3 length: 12 amino acids. The CDR3 protein is CAIKSSGYGYTF. The CDR3, as DNA: TGTGCCATCAAAAGTTCAGGGTATGGCTACACCTTC.

This clonotype occurred a few times. V gene TRBV28 combines with J gene TRBJ1-5, with a weak D call TRBD1 (6 bases). Germline CDR1 MDHEN, CDR2 SYDVKM. The V end was cut by 5 bases, the J end by 2 bases, with 13 bases between. This CDR3 spans 15 amino acids. CDR3 coding DNA: TGTGCCAGCAGTGCTACAGGGAGTGGCAATCAGCCCCAGCATTTT. This encodes CASSATGSGNQPQHF.

The chain joins TRBV19 to TRBJ1-1; no clear D gene. Trimming shortened V by 0 bases and J by 1 base, and 9 bases separated the two germline ends. This CDR3 contains 15 residues. Germline CDR1 reads LNHDA; CDR2 reads SQIVND (reference sequence). CDR3 nucleotides: TGTGCCAGTAGTATAGATTTGGGAGGGAACACTGAAGCTTTCTTT. Translating gives CASSIDLGGNTEAFF.

Regarding this clonotype: At one boundary the junction diverges from the germline segment, which might be a read error. The chain has TRBV5-1 and TRBJ1-1, with D tentatively TRBD1 (6 bases). The germline V gene encodes CDR1 SGHRS and CDR2 YFSETQ. The CDR3 spans 19 residues. The CDR3 DNA reads TGCGCCAGCATCTTGGTGGAGGTCGGCAGGGGATACATGAACACTGAAGCTTTCTTT. This codes for CASILVEVGRGYMNTEAFF.

This clonotype was counted between two and nine times. The gene calls are TRBV4-2 and TRBJ2-6; D is tentatively TRBD1 or TRBD2 (5 bases each). With 0 bases removed from V and 0 bases from J, the gap between germline ends came to 15 bases. Germline V gene sequence: CDR1 LGHNA, CDR2 YNFKEQ. This CDR3 comprises 19 residues. The CDR3 reads CASSQDRDAIVSGANVLTF. The CDR3 region has the DNA TGTGCCAGCAGCCAAGATAGGGACGCAATTGTCTCTGGGGCCAACGTCCTGACTTTC.

This clonotype showed up many times. This chain uses TRBV7-2 with TRBJ2-5; 7 bases match TRBD2. V gave up 1 base and J gave up 0 bases; unmatched junction bases: 5. This CDR3 has 16 amino acids. Germline assignment: CDR1 SGHTA and CDR2 FQGNSA. The chain's CDR3 is CASSLGPSGNQETQYF. In nucleotides, the CDR3 is TGTGCCAGCAGCTTAGGGCCTAGCGGAAACCAAGAGACCCAGTACTTC. The variable domain in full, with the rest retrieved from reference TRBV7-2 and TRBJ2-5, is GAGVSQSPSNKVTEKGKDVELRCDPISGHTALYWYRQSLGQGLEFLIYFQGNSAPDKSGLPSDRFSAERTGGSVSTLTIQRTQQEDSAVYLCASSLGPSGNQETQYFGPGTRLLVL.

This chain uses TRBV5-4 with TRBJ2-1; possibly TRBD2 for D (5 bases). CDR1 SGHNT and CDR2 YYREEE come from the germline V gene (reference sequence). The CDR3 consists of 13 residues. Trimming took 5 bases from V and 8 from J, leaving 14 bases between them. CDR3 protein: CASSGGSGDEQFF. The CDR3 DNA sequence: TGTGCCAGCAGTGGAGGATCGGGCGATGAGCAGTTCTTC.

This clonotype has more than one count but fewer than ten. This chain uses TRBV4-3 with TRBJ1-2, with 7 bases matching TRBD1. Germline V gives CDR1 LGHNA, CDR2 YSLEER. V dropped 0 bases and J dropped 0; count of bases not matched to a gene: 4. This CDR3 is built from 16 residues. CDR3 DNA: TGCGCCAGCAGCCAAGATCCCAGGGGGACTAACTATGGCTACACCTTC. It specifies CASSQDPRGTNYGYTF.

This clonotype showed up just a few times. The chain has TRBV9 and TRBJ1-1, with 7 bases identical to TRBD1. Per germline, CDR1 SGDLS and CDR2 YYNGEE. J was trimmed by 5 bases and V by 4 bases; bases with no gene match: 17. The CDR3 contains 17 residues. The CDR3 DNA reads TGTGCCAGCAGCCCGTACAGGGGTCCCTCTGGAAATACTGAAGCTTTCTTT. This sequence encodes CASSPYRGPSGNTEAFF.